Listed below are T cell receptor beta chains from one sample, sequenced in a study of blood T cell repertoires in COVID-19. Clones were read by immunoSEQ multiplex PCR, and TCRdb kept only the in-frame ones, dropping some. The sample gives roughly 88,000 clones, 70% to 90% of which show up once; around 20% is in the top ten. The sequenced material came from peripheral blood. The receptors were gathered from a woman aged 60-70 years with COVID-19, enrolled during active disease. CDR3s include the opening cysteine and the closing phenylalanine or tryptophan. The D gene is left open where the match is weak. Expanded clones are given a class, and other clones once, few, many or no size at all.

TRBV5-4,NA,NA,TRBJ2-7,TGTGCCAGCAGCTTGCCGGGTGTTTACCCGGGCGAGCAGTACTTC,CASSLPGVYPGEQYF
TRBV10-3,NA,NA,TRBJ2-3,TGTGCCATCAGGCAGGGTCGTAGGGACACAGATACGCAGTATTTT,CAIRQGRRDTDTQYF
TRBV7-2,NA,TRBD1,TRBJ1-1,TGTGCCAGCAGCTTCACAGGGGGCCTCTTGACTGAAGCTTTCTTT,CASSFTGGLLTEAFF
TRBV4-3,NA,TRBD1,TRBJ2-1,TGCGCCAGCAGCCAAGAAGAGGGGGCATTTGAGCAGTTCTTC,CASSQEEGAFEQFF
TRBV30,once,NA,TRBJ1-1,TGTGCCTGGAGTGTAGTGTCGGGCACTGAAGCTTTCTTT,CAWSVVSGTEAFF
TRBV5-1,once,NA,TRBJ1-1,TGCGCCAGCAGCGGGGGGGCTGAGGGGCCGAACACTGAAGCTTTCTTT,CASSGGAEGPNTEAFF
TRBV7-2,NA,NA,TRBJ2-5,TGTGCCAGCAGCGTTGAGGTTATGGAGACCCAGTACTTC,CASSVEVMETQYF
TRBV3-1/TRBV3-2,NA,TRBD2,TRBJ2-3,TGTGCCAGCAGCCAACGTGGCCTAGCGGGGGGGATTACGCAGTATTTT,CASSQRGLAGGITQYF
TRBV5-1,NA,NA,TRBJ2-5,TGCGCCAGCACCTCCCGGGGGGCCCGGGAGACCCAGTACTTC,CASTSRGARETQYF
TRBV30,NA,NA,TRBJ2-7,TGTGCCTGGGCCAAATGGGGGCGACCTCGTAGCTCTGCAGACGAGCAGTACTTC,CAWAKWGRPRSSADEQYF
TRBV30,NA,TRBD1,TRBJ2-3,TGTGCCTGGACCCCCGGGACAGGACCAGATACGCAGTATTTT,CAWTPGTGPDTQYF
TRBV19,NA,NA,TRBJ1-2,TGTGCCAGTAGTATATATGAGGGGGTGAATGGCTACACCTTC,CASSIYEGVNGYTF
TRBV6-5,NA,NA,TRBJ1-1,TGTGCCAGCACCCGGGCAGGGGTGGAGACTGAAGCTTTCTTT,CASTRAGVETEAFF
TRBV3-1/TRBV3-2,once,TRBD1,TRBJ2-7,TGTGCCAGCAGCCCGGCCTGGACAGGGCAATACGAGCAGTACTTC,CASSPAWTGQYEQYF
TRBV7-2,NA,TRBD1,TRBJ1-2,TGTGCCAGCAGCCTAATGACAGGGCACGGGGACTATGGCTACACCTTC,CASSLMTGHGDYGYTF
TRBV18,NA,NA,TRBJ2-7,TGTGCCAGCTCACCAATTCCTGCAGGGCCGAGCTCCTACGAGCAGTACTTC,CASSPIPAGPSSYEQYF
TRBV5-1,NA,TRBD1,TRBJ2-1,TGCGCCAGCAGCTTGCGGGGAACAGGGGCGCGGGATGAGCAGTTCTTC,CASSLRGTGARDEQFF
TRBV4-3,once,NA,TRBJ1-2,TGCGCCAGCAGCCAAGTTCAACAGGGACGGGGCTACACCTTC,CASSQVQQGRGYTF
TRBV3-1/TRBV3-2,NA,NA,TRBJ2-2,TGTGCCAGCAGCCAGGCGGGGGCTACCGGGGAGCTGTTTTTT,CASSQAGATGELFF
TRBV6-6,NA,TRBD1,TRBJ1-3,TGTGCCAGCAGTCAGGATGGACAGGGATCCGGAAACACCATATATTTT,CASSQDGQGSGNTIYF
TRBV19,NA,NA,TRBJ1-6,TGTGCCACCACCCGCGGCCACGACCTTGATTCACCCCTCCACTTT,CATTRGHDLDSPLHF
TRBV6-2/TRBV6-3,NA,TRBD1,TRBJ2-7,TGTGCCAGCAGCCGCAGGACAGGGAAAACCTACGAGCAGTACTTC,CASSRRTGKTYEQYF
TRBV7-2,NA,NA,TRBJ1-1,TGTGCCAGCAGCTTAGGATTCCTCGGGAACACTGAAGCTTTCTTT,CASSLGFLGNTEAFF
TRBV7-3,NA,NA,TRBJ2-1,TGTGCCAGCAGCACCGGGCCGAGGGATGAGCAGTTCTTC,CASSTGPRDEQFF
TRBV12-5,NA,TRBD2,TRBJ2-1,TGTGCTAGTGGGTTGTCCCTCCTCCTAGCGGGGGGGCTCAATGAGCAGTTCTTC,CASGLSLLLAGGLNEQFF
TRBV30,NA,TRBD1,TRBJ1-1,TGTGCCTGGAGTAGGGACAGGGGAGTAGGAGCTTTCTTT,CAWSRDRGVGAFF
TRBV19,NA,TRBD2,TRBJ2-7,TGTGCCAGTAGCCGGACTAGCCTTCTCCCCGAGCAGTACTTC,CASSRTSLLPEQYF
TRBV6-2/TRBV6-3,NA,NA,TRBJ1-1,TGTGCCAGCAGTTCCCAGGGTTTCGAAGCTTTCTTT,CASSSQGFEAFF
TRBV12-5,NA,NA,TRBJ1-1,TGTGCTAGTGGTTCGCAGGATATTGAAGCTTTCTTT,CASGSQDIEAFF
TRBV10-2,NA,TRBD1,TRBJ2-3,TGCGCCAGCTCCGGGACAGGGATAGATACGCAGTATTTT,CASSGTGIDTQYF
TRBV7-9,NA,NA,TRBJ1-1,TGTGCCAGCAGCTTGGGGGGGAGGATGAACACTGAAGCTTTCTTT,CASSLGGRMNTEAFF
TRBV5-1,NA,TRBD1,TRBJ2-5,TGCGCCAGCTTGGAGGGACAGGGACCTCAAGAGACCCAGTACTTC,CASLEGQGPQETQYF
TRBV27,NA,NA,TRBJ2-7,TGTGCCAGCAGTTTATCAGGGAGAGCCTACGAGCAGTACTTC,CASSLSGRAYEQYF
TRBV4-3,NA,NA,TRBJ2-7,TGCGCCAGCAGCCGCGGATATCAGGGGGGACGGGCCTACGAGCAGTACTTC,CASSRGYQGGRAYEQYF
TRBV7-3,NA,TRBD1,TRBJ1-6,TGTGCCAGCAGCTCGGGACAGGGAAATTCACCCCTCCACTTT,CASSSGQGNSPLHF
TRBV20-1,NA,NA,TRBJ1-3,TGCAGTGCTAGTCCCTTCCCAGGGTCATCTGGAAACACCATATATTTT,CSASPFPGSSGNTIYF
TRBV4-2,once,NA,TRBJ2-7,TGTGCCAGCAAACCAAGCTATGGGGGGGCGGAGTACGAGCAGTACTTC,CASKPSYGGAEYEQYF
TRBV19,NA,TRBD1,TRBJ1-5,TGTGCCACCTCGGACAGGGTTTTTCAGCCCCAGCATTTT,CATSDRVFQPQHF
TRBV6-5,few,NA,TRBJ2-1,TGTGCCAGCAGTTATGGACTCGATGAGCAGTTCTTC,CASSYGLDEQFF
TRBV7-2,NA,NA,TRBJ1-4,TGTGCCAGCAGCTTATACAGGGCTCCTAATGAAAAACTGTTTTTT,CASSLYRAPNEKLFF
TRBV7-2,NA,TRBD2,TRBJ2-7,TGTGCCAGCAGCTCCACTCCGGGACTAGCGGGGGGGCGGAACGAGCAGTACTTC,CASSSTPGLAGGRNEQYF
TRBV21-1,few,NA,TRBJ1-3,TGTGCCAGCAGCAAAGTTTTGACAGTCTCTGGAAACACCATATATTTT,CASSKVLTVSGNTIYF
TRBV7-9,NA,NA,TRBJ1-4,TGTGCCAGCAGCTTGACTGACGGGGGTGAAAAACTGTTTTTT,CASSLTDGGEKLFF
TRBV5-4,NA,NA,TRBJ1-1,TGTGCCAGCAGCTCGGGGAGGGCCGGAGGTGAAGCTTTCTTT,CASSSGRAGGEAFF
TRBV9,NA,TRBD2,TRBJ2-5,TGTGCCAGCAGCGATAGCGGGGGGTCCCAAGAGACCCAGTACTTC,CASSDSGGSQETQYF
TRBV12-3/TRBV12-4,NA,TRBD1,TRBJ2-7,TGTGCCAGCAGTGGGACAGGAGTCTACGAGCAGTACTTC,CASSGTGVYEQYF
TRBV6-5,NA,NA,TRBJ2-7,TGTGCCAGCAGTTACTCGTGGCCCACCTACGAGCAGTACTTC,CASSYSWPTYEQYF
TRBV7-9,NA,NA,TRBJ1-1,TGTGCCAGCAGCCTAGTTATCACAGGGATTGGAGTGGCTTTCTTT,CASSLVITGIGVAFF
TRBV7-3,NA,TRBD1,TRBJ2-1,TGTGCCAGCAGCCCCACCGGGACAGCATACAATGAGCAGTTCTTC,CASSPTGTAYNEQFF
TRBV6-5,NA,NA,TRBJ2-2,TGTGCCAGCAGTTACGCGCGACACAGGTGGACCGGGGAGCTGTTTTTT,CASSYARHRWTGELFF
TRBV16,NA,TRBD2,TRBJ2-2,TGTGCCAGCAGCCAAGGCGGGGGTGCCGGGGAGCTGTTTTTT,CASSQGGGAGELFF
TRBV2,NA,NA,TRBJ1-2,TGTGCCTCCAGCGGGGGAAGGGGCTGGAACTATGGCTACACCTTC,CASSGGRGWNYGYTF